The 14 T cell receptor beta chains given below trace back to one sample, sequenced in a study of shared clonotypes between healthy human individuals. The table came from immunoSEQ multiplex PCR; TCRdb's copy has only in-frame clones and leaves some out. The data show about 2,100,000 clones, approximately 94% seen once. Positively selected for CCR7, the CD45RO-negative cells used as naive CD8 cells excluded terminally differentiated effector memory CD45RA+ cells. The sample taken for sequencing was naive CD8+ T cells from PBMCs. The source is a man between 18 and 29 years old in good health. Some clones in this sample may be carry-over from other donors' samples.

This rearrangement joins TRBV27 to TRBJ2-1; 10 bases match TRBD2. This CDR3 region has 16 residues. Looked up from germline, CDR1 is MNHEY and CDR2 is SMNVEV (reference sequence). Trimming at V came to 3 bases and at J to 4 bases, leaving 6 bases not matched to a gene. For the CDR3, the DNA is TGTGCCAGCAGTTTGGATGGACTAGCGGTTTACAATGAGCAGTTCTTC. Translation: CASSLDGLAVYNEQFF.

V and J are TRBV5-1 and TRBJ1-1; possible D gene TRBD1, 6 bases. The germline CDR1 and CDR2 sequences are SGHRS and YFSETQ. V was cut by 4 bases and J by 3 bases, with 19 bases left in between. The CDR3 totals 16 residues. DNA for the CDR3: TGCGCCAGCAGCCCATTGGAGGTCAGGGGACACACTGAAGCTTTCTTT. Protein: CASSPLEVRGHTEAFF.

The table lists this clone with a count of one. This same CDR3 is encoded by further DNA sequences in the sample. V usage is TRBV27 and J usage is TRBJ2-3; TRBD2 matches at 9 bases. The CDR3 length is 16 residues. Germline values: CDR1 MNHEY, CDR2 SMNVEV (reference sequence). Trimming removed 3 bases from V and 2 bases from J; junction bases left unmatched: 6. CDR3 sequence reads: CASSFLRLADTDTQYF. CDR3 bases: TGTGCCAGCAGTTTCCTTCGACTAGCGGACACAGATACGCAGTATTTT.

The chain has TRBV27 and TRBJ2-7, with 9 bases fitting TRBD2. Germline lookup yields CDR1 MNHEY and CDR2 SMNVEV (reference sequence). The CDR3 consists of 15 residues. V trimming: 3 bases; J trimming: 2 bases; junction bases outside the gene matches: 5. The CDR3 loop is CASSFATSGPYEQYF. As DNA, the CDR3 is TGTGCCAGCAGTTTTGCGACTAGCGGACCCTACGAGCAGTACTTC.

The chain links TRBV7-8 to TRBJ2-1; D unclear. The germline V and J ends were trimmed by 4 bases and 9 bases, with 25 bases remaining between them. The CDR3 length is 17 residues. Germline lookup yields CDR1 SGHVS and CDR2 FQNEAQ. The CDR3 DNA reads TGTGCCAGCAGCTCGTCTTATTGGACCCAGCTTGACGGTGAGCAGTTCTTC. This codes for CASSSSYWTQLDGEQFF.

The J gene is TRBJ1-1, the V gene TRBV11-1; no reliable D call. With 5 bases removed from V and 2 bases from J, the gap between germline ends came to 6 bases. This CDR3 spans 12 amino acids. Per germline, CDR1 SGHAT and CDR2 FQDESV (reference sequence). CDR3 loop: CASSHRNTEAFF. DNA for the CDR3: TGTGCCAGCAGCCACCGAAACACTGAAGCTTTCTTT. The full variable domain, with the rest looked up from reference TRBV11-1 and TRBJ1-1, is EAEVAQSPRYKITEKSQAVAFWCDPISGHATLYWYRQILGQGPELLVQFQDESVVDDSQLPKDRFSAERLKGVDSTLKIQPAELGDSAMYLCASSHRNTEAFFGQGTRLTVV.

In DNA, the CDR3 is TGTGCCAGCAGCGGACTTTGGGGGCCGGGTCAGCCCCAGCATTTT. Translation gives CASSGLWGPGQPQHF. V and J are TRBV7-8 and TRBJ1-5, with D possibly matching TRBD1 (6 bases). Trimming cost V 5 bases and J 6 bases, with 17 bases left between them. This CDR3 contains 15 residues. Germline V gene lookup returns CDR1 SGHVS and CDR2 FQNEAQ.

This chain uses TRBV27 with TRBJ2-7; TRBD2 might be the D (5 bases). The V and J ends lost 6 bases and 3 bases respectively, with 24 bases between them. Germline assignment: CDR1 MNHEY and CDR2 SMNVEV (reference sequence). This CDR3 has 17 residues. DNA for the CDR3: TGTGCCAGCAGCGAGCATGGCATTACAGCGGAAGGCTACGAGCAGTACTTC. It specifies CASSEHGITAEGYEQYF.

V and J are TRBV28 and TRBJ1-2, with 9 bases matching TRBD1. CDR3 size: 13 residues. V lost 6 bases to trimming and J lost 7 bases; unmatched junction nucleotides: 6. CDR1 MDHEN and CDR2 SYDVKM come from the germline V gene. The CDR3 DNA sequence: TGTGCCAGCAGATTCGACAGGGGGACTGGCTACACCTTC. Its protein is CASRFDRGTGYTF.

This chain connects TRBV7-8 to TRBJ2-7, with TRBD1 matching over 11 bases. CDR1 and CDR2 from the germline V gene are SGHVS and FQNEAQ. The junction had 2 bases not matched to a gene; V was cut back by 2 bases and J by 2 bases. There are 15 residues in the CDR3. The CDR3 loop is CASSLMGQGAYEQYF. DNA of the CDR3: TGTGCCAGCAGCTTAATGGGACAGGGGGCCTACGAGCAGTACTTC.

This chain connects TRBV19 to TRBJ2-7; 7 bases are a match to TRBD2. The germline gives CDR1 LNHDA, CDR2 SQIVND (reference sequence). Unmatched junction bases numbered 10, after V lost 6 bases and J lost 2 bases. The CDR3 is 15 amino acids. CDR3 coding DNA: TGTGCCAGTAGCCAAAGGTGGCGGGAGCCCTACGAGCAGTACTTC. This codes for CASSQRWREPYEQYF.

The rearrangement links TRBV5-1 to TRBJ1-1, with 7 bases fitting TRBD1. The CDR3 is made up of 16 amino acids. The germline V gene encodes CDR1 SGHRS and CDR2 YFSETQ. The V gene end was trimmed by 3 bases and the J gene end by 2 bases; junction bases not matched to a gene: 10. The CDR3 is CASSSVLTGSNTEAFF. CDR3 coding DNA: TGCGCCAGCAGCTCCGTACTGACAGGGTCTAACACTGAAGCTTTCTTT.

The genes are TRBV7-8 and TRBJ2-1; no reliable D call. CDR3 length: 18 amino acids. Germline lookup yields CDR1 SGHVS and CDR2 FQNEAQ. Trimming stripped 1 base from V and 1 base from J, with 17 bases between. This chain's CDR3 is CASSLGPAAGYSYNEQFF. CDR3 in DNA: TGTGCCAGCAGCTTAGGTCCTGCGGCAGGTTATTCCTACAATGAGCAGTTCTTC.

The V gene is TRBV27, the J gene TRBJ1-1; tentatively, D is TRBD1 (6 bases). CDR1 is MNHEY and CDR2 is SMNVEV in the germline V gene (reference sequence). Trimming took off 4 bases at V and 1 base at J, with 22 bases between the two ends. This CDR3 comprises 18 residues. The CDR3 nucleotides are TGTGCCAGCAGTTCGTATAACCCACTGGGACAACAGAACACTGAAGCTTTCTTT. This translates into CASSSYNPLGQQNTEAFF.